This T cell receptor beta chain was identified in a study of T cells after yellow fever vaccination. V lost 2 bases to trimming and J lost 9 bases; unmatched junction nucleotides: 10. The length of the CDR3 is 17 residues. Germline CDR1 is SGHTA and CDR2 is FQGNSA. Via MiXCR, TCRdb re-called the 5' RACE reads, giving one row per CDR3 protein. The table includes a few hundred thousand distinct CDR3 sequences, roughly 5.2% detected once. Study results and limitations: A small share of clonotypes appeared in both CD4 and CD8 compartments. Most primary-vaccination clones recurred post-booster (just under 98% CD4, over 70% CD8). Although the secondary response was weaker, it peaked faster, at day 5 versus 15.

Note on this clonotype: The antigen is not known.

The receptor's source is a man younger than 35 who received the YFV17D yellow fever vaccine. J is TRBJ1-6 and V is TRBV7-2, with 10 bases identical to TRBD1. The sequenced sample was CD4+ T cells sorted from PBMCs, obtained on the day of the yellow fever booster vaccination. CDR3 sequence reads: CASSLRQGAAGGSPLHF. As DNA, the CDR3 is TGTGCCAGCAGCTTAAGACAGGGGGCGGCAGGAGGTTCACCCCTCCACTTT.